This TCR beta chain was captured in a study of high-grade serous ovarian cancer treatment subgroups. Germline CDR1 is KGHSH and CDR2 is LQKENI. With 6 bases removed from V and 0 bases from J, the gap between germline ends came to 18 bases. This CDR3 is built from 16 residues. Tumor tissue was taken before any definitive surgery or chemotherapy was given. The table lists this clone with a count of one. Its antigen is not known. Regarding the study as a whole: Clonal relatedness tracked neoantigen level, and by trend copy number and mutation load. Without spatial data, bulk sequencing limits insight into HGSC tumor diversity. Tumors within one patient showed repertoire similarity of roughly 0.1 to 0.8. Only CDR3 was analyzed; CDR1 and CDR2 were not.

TCRdb's copy holds only in-frame clones and misses some; the assay was immunoSEQ multiplex PCR. The table shows 15,000 or so clones, with around 85% occurring only once. Sequencing input: tumor tissue. The TCR comes from a human donor with high-grade serous ovarian cancer. This rearrangement joins TRBV18 to TRBJ2-7, with TRBD1 as a possible D gene (5 bases). CDR3 residues: CASSPRPSGSSYEQYF. The CDR3 bases are TGTGCCAGCTCGCCTCGACCTTCAGGGTCCTCCTACGAGCAGTACTTC.